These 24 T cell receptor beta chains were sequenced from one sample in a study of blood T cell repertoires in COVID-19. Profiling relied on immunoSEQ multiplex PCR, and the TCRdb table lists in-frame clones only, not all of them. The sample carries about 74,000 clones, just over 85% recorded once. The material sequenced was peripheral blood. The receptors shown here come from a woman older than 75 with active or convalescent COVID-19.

CDR3: CASSVYSGSYEQYF. Written as DNA, the CDR3 is TGTGCCAGCAGCGTATATAGCGGGAGTTACGAGCAGTACTTC. V and J are TRBV9 and TRBJ2-7; 9 nucleotides align to TRBD2. Trimming at V came to 1 base and at J to 4 bases, leaving 3 bases not matched to a gene. CDR3 length: 14 amino acids. The germline CDR1 and CDR2 sequences are SGDLS and YYNGEE.

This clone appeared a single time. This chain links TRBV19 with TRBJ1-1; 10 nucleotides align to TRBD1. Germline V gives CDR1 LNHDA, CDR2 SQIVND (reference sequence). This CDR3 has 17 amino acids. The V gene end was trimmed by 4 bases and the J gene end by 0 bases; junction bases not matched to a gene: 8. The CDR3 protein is CASSTRTGGVLNTEAFF. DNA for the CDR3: TGTGCCAGTAGTACCCGGACAGGGGGGGTTCTGAACACTGAAGCTTTCTTT.

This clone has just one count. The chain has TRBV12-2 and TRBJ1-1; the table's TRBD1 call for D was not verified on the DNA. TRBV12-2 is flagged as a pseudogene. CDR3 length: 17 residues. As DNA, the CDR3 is TGTGCAAGTCGCTTAGCCGCCTCAAGACAGGGCTACACTGAAGCTTTCTTT. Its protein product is CASRLAASRQGYTEAFF.

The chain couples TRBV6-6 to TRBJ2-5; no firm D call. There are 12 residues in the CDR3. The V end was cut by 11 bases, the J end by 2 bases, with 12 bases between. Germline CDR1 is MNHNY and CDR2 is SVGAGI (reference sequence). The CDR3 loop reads CASTRFQETQYF. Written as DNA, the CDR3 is TGTGCCTCGACTCGCTTTCAAGAGACCCAGTACTTC.

The CDR3 loop is CASSLDRLVVYGYTF. CDR3 DNA sequence: TGTGCCAGCAGCCTGGACAGATTAGTCGTCTATGGCTACACCTTC. The V gene is TRBV7-8, the J gene TRBJ1-2, with D maybe TRBD1 (6 bases). The CDR3 extends over 15 amino acids. Trimming left V 5 bases short and J 4 bases short, with 17 bases between. Germline V gene data show CDR1 as SGHVS and CDR2 as FQNEAQ.

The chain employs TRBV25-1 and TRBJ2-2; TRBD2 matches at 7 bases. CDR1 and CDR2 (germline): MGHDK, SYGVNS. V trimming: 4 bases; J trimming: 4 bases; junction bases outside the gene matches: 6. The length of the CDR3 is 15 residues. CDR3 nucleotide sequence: TGTGCCAGCAGTGGAAGGGGACTAATCACCGGGGAGCTGTTTTTT. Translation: CASSGRGLITGELFF.

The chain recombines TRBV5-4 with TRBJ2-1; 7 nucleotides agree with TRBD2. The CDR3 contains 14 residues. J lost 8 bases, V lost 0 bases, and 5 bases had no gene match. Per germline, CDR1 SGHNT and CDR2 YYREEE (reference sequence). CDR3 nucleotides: TGTGCCAGCAGCTTGGAAGCGGGAACGGATGAGCAGTTCTTC. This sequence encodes CASSLEAGTDEQFF.

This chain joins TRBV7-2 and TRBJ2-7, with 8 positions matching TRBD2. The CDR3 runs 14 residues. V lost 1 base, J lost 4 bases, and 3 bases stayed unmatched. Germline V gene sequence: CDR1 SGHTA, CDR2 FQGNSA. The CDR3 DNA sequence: TGTGCCAGCAGCTTAGTTAGCGGGGTTTACGAGCAGTACTTC. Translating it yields CASSLVSGVYEQYF.

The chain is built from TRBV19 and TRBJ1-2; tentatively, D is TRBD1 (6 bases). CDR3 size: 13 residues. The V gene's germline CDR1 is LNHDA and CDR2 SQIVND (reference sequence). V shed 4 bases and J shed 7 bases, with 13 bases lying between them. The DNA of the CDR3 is TGTGCCAGTAGTACCACAGGGAATACTGGCTACACCTTC. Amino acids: CASSTTGNTGYTF.

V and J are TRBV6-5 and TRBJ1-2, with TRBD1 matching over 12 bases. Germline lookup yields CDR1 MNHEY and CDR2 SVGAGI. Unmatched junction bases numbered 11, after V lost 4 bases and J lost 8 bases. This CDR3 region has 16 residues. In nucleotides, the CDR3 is TGTGCCAGCAGTTCCACCGGGACAGGGGGCTTACTAGGCTACACCTTC. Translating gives CASSSTGTGGLLGYTF.

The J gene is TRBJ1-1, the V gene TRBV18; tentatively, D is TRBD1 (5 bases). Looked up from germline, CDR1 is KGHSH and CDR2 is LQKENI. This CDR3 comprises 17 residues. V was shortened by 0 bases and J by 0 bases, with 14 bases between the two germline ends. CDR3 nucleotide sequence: TGTGCCAGCTCACCACCGCTGGACATTTCCATGAACACTGAAGCTTTCTTT. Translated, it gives CASSPPLDISMNTEAFF. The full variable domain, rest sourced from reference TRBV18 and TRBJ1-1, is NAGVMQNPRHLVRRRGQEARLRCSPMKGHSHVYWYRQLPEEGLKFMVYLQKENIIDESGMPKERFSAEFPKEGPSILRIQQVVRGDSAAYFCASSPPLDISMNTEAFFGQGTRLTVV.

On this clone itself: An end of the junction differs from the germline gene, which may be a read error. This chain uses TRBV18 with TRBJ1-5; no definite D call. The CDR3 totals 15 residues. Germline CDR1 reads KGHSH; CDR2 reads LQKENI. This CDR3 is CASSPRAGSDQPQHF. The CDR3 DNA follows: TGTGCCAGCTCACCACGAGCCGGTAGCGATCAGCCCCAGCATTTT.

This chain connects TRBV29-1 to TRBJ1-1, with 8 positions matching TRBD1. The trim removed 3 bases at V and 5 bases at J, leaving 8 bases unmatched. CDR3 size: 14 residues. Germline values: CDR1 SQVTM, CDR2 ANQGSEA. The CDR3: CSVDPGQGGTEAFF. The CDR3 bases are TGCAGCGTTGACCCCGGACAGGGAGGGACTGAAGCTTTCTTT.

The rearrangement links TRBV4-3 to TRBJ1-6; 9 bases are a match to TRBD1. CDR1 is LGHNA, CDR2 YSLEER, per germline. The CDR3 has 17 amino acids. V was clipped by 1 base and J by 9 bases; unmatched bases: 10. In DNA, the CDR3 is TGCGCCAGCAGCCAAGGCCCTAGTACAGGGGGCGGTTCACCCCTCCACTTT. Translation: CASSQGPSTGGGSPLHF.

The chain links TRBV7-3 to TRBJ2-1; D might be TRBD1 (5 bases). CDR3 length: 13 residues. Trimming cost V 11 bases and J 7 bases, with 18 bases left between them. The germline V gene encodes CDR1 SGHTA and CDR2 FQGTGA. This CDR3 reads CASRAGSGNEQFF. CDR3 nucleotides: TGTGCCTCCAGGGCCGGTTCTGGAAATGAGCAGTTCTTC. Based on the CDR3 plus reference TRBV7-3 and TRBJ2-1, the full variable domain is GAGVSQTPSNKVTEKGKYVELRCDPISGHTALYWYRQSLGQGPEFLIYFQGTGAADDSGLPNDRFFAVRPEGSVSTLKIQRTERGDSAVYLCASRAGSGNEQFFGPGTRLTVL.

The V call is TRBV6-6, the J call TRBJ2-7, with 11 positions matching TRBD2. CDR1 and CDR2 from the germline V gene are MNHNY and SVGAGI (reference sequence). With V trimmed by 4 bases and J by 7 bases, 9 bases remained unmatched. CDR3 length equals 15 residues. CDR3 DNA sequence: TGTGCCAGCAGTTCCCCTCTAGCGGGAGGAGGGGAGCAGTACTTC. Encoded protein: CASSSPLAGGGEQYF.

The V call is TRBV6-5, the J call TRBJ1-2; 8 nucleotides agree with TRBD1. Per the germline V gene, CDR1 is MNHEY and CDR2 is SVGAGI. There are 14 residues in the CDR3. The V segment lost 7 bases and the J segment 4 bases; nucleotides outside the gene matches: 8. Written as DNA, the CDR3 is TGTGCCAGCAAATCGGACAGGGAGAGCTATGGCTACACCTTC. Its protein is CASKSDRESYGYTF.

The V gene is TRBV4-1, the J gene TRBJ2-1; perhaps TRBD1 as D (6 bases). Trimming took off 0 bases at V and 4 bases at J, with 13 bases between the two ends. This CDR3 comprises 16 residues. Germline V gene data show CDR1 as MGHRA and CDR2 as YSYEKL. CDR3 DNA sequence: TGCGCCAGCAGCCAAGATAGTCAGGGGAGATACAATGAGCAGTTCTTC. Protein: CASSQDSQGRYNEQFF.

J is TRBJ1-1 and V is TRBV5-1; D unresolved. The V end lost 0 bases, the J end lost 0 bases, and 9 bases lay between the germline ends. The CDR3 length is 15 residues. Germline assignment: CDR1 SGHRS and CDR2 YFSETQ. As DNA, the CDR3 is TGCGCCAGCAGCTTGGTTCCGGGGATGAACACTGAAGCTTTCTTT. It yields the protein CASSLVPGMNTEAFF.

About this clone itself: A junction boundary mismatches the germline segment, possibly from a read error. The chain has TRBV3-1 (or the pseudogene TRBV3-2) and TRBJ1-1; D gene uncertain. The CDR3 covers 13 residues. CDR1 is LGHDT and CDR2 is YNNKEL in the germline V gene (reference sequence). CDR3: CASSQDTQTGAFF. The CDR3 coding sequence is TGTGCCAGCAGCCAAGATACCCAGACTGGAGCTTTCTTT.

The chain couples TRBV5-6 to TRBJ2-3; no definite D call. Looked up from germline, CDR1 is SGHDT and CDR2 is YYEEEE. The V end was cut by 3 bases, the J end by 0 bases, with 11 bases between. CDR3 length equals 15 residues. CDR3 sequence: CASSSRPTSTDTQYF. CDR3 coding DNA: TGTGCCAGCAGCTCCCGCCCCACTAGCACAGATACGCAGTATTTT.

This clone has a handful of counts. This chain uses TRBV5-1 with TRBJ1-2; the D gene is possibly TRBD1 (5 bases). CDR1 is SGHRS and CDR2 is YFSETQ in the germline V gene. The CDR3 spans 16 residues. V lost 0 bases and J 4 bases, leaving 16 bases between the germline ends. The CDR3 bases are TGCGCCAGCAGCTTGGTTTGGGGGGGTTCAGTCTATGGCTACACCTTC. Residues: CASSLVWGGSVYGYTF. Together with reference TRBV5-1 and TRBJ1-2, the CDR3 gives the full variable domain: KAGVTQTPRYLIKTRGQQVTLSCSPISGHRSVSWYQQTPGQGLQFLFEYFSETQRNKGNFPGRFSGRQFSNSRSEMNVSTLELGDSALYLCASSLVWGGSVYGYTFGSGTRLTVV.

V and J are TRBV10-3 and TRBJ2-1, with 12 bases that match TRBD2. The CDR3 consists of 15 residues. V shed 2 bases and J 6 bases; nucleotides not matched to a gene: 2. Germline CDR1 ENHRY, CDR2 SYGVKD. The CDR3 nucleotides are TGTGCCATCAGTGAGCCGGGACTAGCGGGCAATGAGCAGTTCTTC. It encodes CAISEPGLAGNEQFF.

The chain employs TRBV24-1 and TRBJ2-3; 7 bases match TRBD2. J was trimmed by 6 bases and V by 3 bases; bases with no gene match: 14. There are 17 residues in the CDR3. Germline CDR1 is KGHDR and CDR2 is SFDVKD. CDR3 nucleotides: TGTGCCACCAGTGATAACTTTAGCGGCGGGGGTGTGGATACGCAGTATTTT. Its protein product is CATSDNFSGGGVDTQYF.